A single sample gave rise to the 7 T cell receptor beta chains below, sequenced in a study of T cell repertoires in cytomegalovirus infection. TCRdb redid the calling of the reads with MiXCR, one entry per CDR3 protein. Of 630,000 or so distinct CDR3 sequences listed, 24% are singletons. Sequencing was carried out using CD8+ T cells from PBMCs. The receptor source for this set is a human donor in good health (CMV status not recorded). Some clones in this sample may be carry-over from other donors' samples.

This clonotype has only a few counts. The rearrangement joins TRBV9 to TRBJ2-1; maybe TRBD2 (7 bases). Germline CDR1 SGDLS, CDR2 YYNGEE. CDR3 length equals 16 residues. Deletions cut 0 bases from V and 8 bases from J, with 18 bases between. CDR3 bases: TGTGCCAGCAGCGTAGGAGGCTTGGGGGGGCGGGATGAGCAGTTCTTC. Amino acids: CASSVGGLGGRDEQFF. Full variable domain (rest looked up from reference TRBV9 and TRBJ2-1): DSGVTQTPKHLITATGQRVTLRCSPRSGDLSVYWYQQSLDQGLQFLIQYYNGEERAKGNILERFSAQQFPDLHSELNLSSLELGDSALYFCASSVGGLGGRDEQFFGPGTRLTVL.

The chain recombines TRBV7-9 with TRBJ1-2; the D gene is possibly TRBD1 (6 bases). CDR1 and CDR2 from the germline V gene are SEHNR and FQNEAQ (reference sequence). The V gene lost 8 bases and the J gene lost 3 bases, with 13 bases spanning the gap. This CDR3 spans 13 amino acids. The CDR3 protein is CASFPTGDYGYTF. The CDR3 region has the DNA TGTGCCAGCTTCCCGACAGGAGACTATGGCTACACCTTC.

This clonotype has ten or more counts. The chain recombines TRBV7-2 with TRBJ2-3, with 8 bases lining up with TRBD2. The V gene end was trimmed by 4 bases and the J gene end by 0 bases; junction bases not matched to a gene: 3. The CDR3 covers 15 residues. In germline, CDR1 is SGHTA, CDR2 FQGNSA. The CDR3 DNA follows: TGTGCCAGCAGCTATAGCGGGGTTAGCACAGATACGCAGTATTTT. This encodes CASSYSGVSTDTQYF.

Ten or more counts support this clonotype. The J gene is TRBJ2-3, the V gene TRBV7-2; unclear D gene. Trimming left V 0 bases short and J 2 bases short, with 18 bases between. The CDR3 length is 18 residues. Per germline, CDR1 SGHTA and CDR2 FQGNSA. CDR3 protein: CASSLAPLKRRPTDTQYF. CDR3 sequence (DNA): TGTGCCAGCAGCTTAGCCCCCCTGAAAAGGCGCCCCACAGATACGCAGTATTTT.

The chain employs TRBV20-1 and TRBJ1-2; no firm D call. The CDR3 runs to 14 residues. Trimming stripped 1 base from V and 5 bases from J, with 14 bases between. The germline CDR1 and CDR2 sequences are DFQATT and SNEGSKA (reference sequence). This CDR3 reads CSARGEGLMYGYTF. The CDR3 nucleotides read TGCAGTGCTAGAGGGGAGGGTCTGATGTATGGCTACACCTTC.

This clonotype has more than one count but fewer than ten. Since a much larger clone is just one base distant, this may be a read error. The chain combines TRBV7-6 with TRBJ1-2; D is possibly TRBD1 (6 bases). This CDR3 comprises 13 residues. CDR1 is SGHVS, CDR2 FNYEAQ, per germline. CDR3 sequence (DNA): TGTGTCAGCAGTGGGGGCGACTCCTATGGCTACACCTTC. This translates into CVSSGGDSYGYTF.

This clonotype was seen a few times. The chain employs TRBV7-9 and TRBJ1-2; D gene ambiguous. The germline V and J ends were trimmed by 4 bases and 7 bases, with 7 bases remaining between them. Germline V gene data show CDR1 as SEHNR and CDR2 as FQNEAQ (reference sequence). The CDR3 runs 11 residues. CDR3: CASSWPVGYTF. The CDR3 DNA sequence: TGTGCCAGCAGCTGGCCAGTTGGCTACACCTTC.